This T cell receptor beta chain was sequenced during a study of cytomegalovirus exposure and HLA in healthy donors. Whole-study context: An earlier analysis identified approximately 120 million unique TCR beta sequences in approximately 170 million T cells. Some 85 million unique TCRs, all from HLA-typed donors, were included in an early release of the data. Overall study results and limits: Trimming of TCR beta V- and J-genes showed a link, identified in a later analysis, to a missense DCLRE1C variant. Being indistinguishable, some V segments were excluded, TRBV6-2 and TRBV6-3 among them.

On this clone itself: Its antigen is still unknown.

It was with 60 Vbeta and 13 Jbeta primers that the PCR ran. The repertoire was sequenced with immunoSEQ multiplex PCR; TCRdb's copy has only in-frame clones and lacks some. This sample's table reports 30,000 to 45,000 clones. Looked up from germline, CDR1 is KGHSH and CDR2 is LQKENI. V trimming: 8 bases; J trimming: 4 bases; junction bases outside the gene matches: 4. The CDR3 is 13 residues long. The sequencing sample was made of PBMCs. The chain uses TRBV18 and TRBJ1-5, with TRBD1 matching 8 bases. This TCR came from a man aged 40-49 years in good health and CMV-seropositive. The CDR3: CASAGQANQPQHF. CDR3 sequence (DNA): TGTGCCAGCGCGGGACAGGCTAATCAGCCCCAGCATTTT.